What follows describes a single T cell receptor (beta chain). This clonotype was seen repeatedly, ten times or more. Its antigen is unknown. The record has no base qualities; no much larger clone is one base away. These data come from a study of response to subunit inactivated influenza vaccine (dated by TCRdb to the late 2010s). Background on the whole study: The study used deep quantitative T cell receptor repertoire profiling to track responses to a trivalent subunit inactivated influenza vaccine. The paper as a whole reports these results and caveats: It was suggested by the authors that each seasonal influenza vaccination may recruit only a limited number of new T cells.

Its CDR3 holds 12 amino acids, cysteine through phenylalanine. Only CDR3 DNA is held: 36 bases, read in frame from base 1. V gives up 5 bases and J gives up 6 bases, and the segment between their germline ends measures 8 bases. Library generation was performed with RT-PCR. Sequencing instrument: Illumina HiSeq 2500. TCRdb reanalyzed the raw reads on its own, using fastp at Q25 for trimming and MiXCR for clone calling, and kept in-frame beta chains. Each CDR3 protein appears once, grouped with its most common genes and DNA. The sample yields approximately 490,000 distinct CDR3 sequences; 6.5% to 8% were counted once. In total, the top ten clones hold less than 15% of the sample.

The sample in question was PBMCs from blood, obtained roughly 24 months after vaccination. The chain was built from TRBV12-3 or TRBV12-4 and TRBJ1-5; tentative D gene TRBD1, with 5 bases matching. The receptor's source is a man in his fifties or sixties who received an inactivated influenza vaccine. Donor details come from another sample of the same person, matched by shared clones. The DNA sequence is as follows: TGTGCCAGCAGTCTGGACATTCAGCCCCAGCATTTT. Its translation is CASSLDIQPQHF.